This note documents a single TCR beta chain sequence. The antigen is not known. These data come from a study of spatial heterogeneity in lung cancer. In the study overall: Averaged across combinations, each unique TCR and UMI pairing appeared more than ten times in raw reads, which were uncorrected.

Sample time point: sample taken at primary tumor resection. Material for sequencing was whole RNA from tumor, nontumor lung or frozen PBMC, left unsorted. Untreated early-stage non-small cell lung cancer patients, fewer than 85 in total, were the donors. The CDR3 is made up of 15 amino acids. In germline, CDR1 is LGHNA, CDR2 YSLEER. V lost 1 base and J lost 0, with 4 bases in between. TCRdb itself ran the 5' RACE reads through MiXCR, one entry per CDR3 protein. The data hold tens of thousands of distinct CDR3 sequences, with under 9% observed a single time. General observations from the study: Ubiquitous expanded tumor TCRs surfaced in blood more at resection than they did at follow-up.

The sample in question was PBMCs, obtained at surgery. The chain has TRBV4-3 and TRBJ2-6; D remains unclear. This TCR came from a male donor with early-stage non-small cell lung cancer. CDR3 in amino acids: CASSQVLSGANVLTF. The CDR3 nucleotides read TGCGCCAGCAGCCAAGTACTCTCTGGGGCCAACGTCCTGACTTTC.